This entry features one T cell receptor beta chain sequence. Authors' processing steps: It was from reference gene primer amplification that nucleated cell counts were estimated. Method: immunoSEQ multiplex PCR; TCRdb's copy keeps in-frame clones and lacks some. V, J and clone size reflect that table, while D and trimming were determined from the DNA. This sample has about 220,000 clones, with around 83% found just once. V shed 6 bases and J shed 1 base, with 15 bases lying between them. The CDR3 totals 15 residues. Per the germline V gene, CDR1 is KGHSH and CDR2 is LQKENI. The entry originates in a study of blood T cell repertoires in COVID-19. Background on the study: Sites in the United States, Italy and Spain provided acute and convalescent COVID-19 samples. PBMCs, B-cell-depleted T cells, or T cells were the source of the cDNA or gDNA that made up the material.

Sequencing used PBMCs or T cells enriched from blood (not recorded which). V is TRBV18 and J is TRBJ1-1; D may be TRBD1 (6 bases). This receptor was taken from a woman in her thirties or forties with acute COVID-19. CDR3 nucleotides: TGTGCCAGCTCGGAGCTGGACAGTCGGAACACTGAAGCTTTCTTT. Translating gives CASSELDSRNTEAFF.